Below, 20 T cell receptor beta chains from the same sample are listed, as sequenced in a study of identical twins. TCRdb redid the calling of the 5' RACE reads with MiXCR, one entry per CDR3 protein. The sample has about 700,000 distinct CDR3 sequences; around 5.7% are singletons. The specimen was naive T cells sorted from blood. Every receptor here comes from a man in his late teens or twenties in good health.

This clonotype was observed at least ten times. This sequence joins TRBV20-1 and TRBJ2-5, with 9 bases matching TRBD2. This CDR3 has 14 amino acids. Germline V CDR1 and CDR2: DFQATT, SNEGSKA (reference sequence). The junction had 3 bases not matched to a gene; V was cut back by 0 bases and J by 4 bases. The CDR3 spells CSARDAAGGETQYF. As DNA, the CDR3 is TGCAGTGCTAGAGATGCAGCGGGAGGAGAGACCCAGTACTTC.

At least ten counts were recorded for this clonotype. The chain is built from TRBV6-5 and TRBJ2-7, with 11 bases matching TRBD1. Germline CDR1 is MNHEY and CDR2 is SVGAGI. The CDR3 contains 14 residues. Trimming took 2 bases from V and 9 from J; bases not matched to a gene: 6. This chain's CDR3 is CASSYLGQGAWQYF. DNA of the CDR3: TGTGCCAGCAGTTACCTCGGACAGGGGGCGTGGCAGTACTTC.

As to this clonotype: One base away lies a much larger clone, so this may be a sequencing read error. This chain uses TRBV6-5 with TRBJ1-1; D perhaps matches TRBD1 (5 bases). The germline V gene encodes CDR1 MNHEY and CDR2 SVGAGI. The CDR3 has 14 amino acids. V was clipped by 0 bases and J by 0 bases, with 5 bases between them. The CDR3 loop is CASSYSGVNTEAFF. The CDR3 DNA follows: TGTGCCAGCAGTTACTCAGGGGTGAACACTGAAGCTTTCTTT.

In this sample, this clonotype turned up a few times. V and J are TRBV28 and TRBJ2-2; D unclear. The germline V and J ends were trimmed by 5 bases and 3 bases, with 10 bases remaining between them. Germline V gene lookup returns CDR1 MDHEN and CDR2 SYDVKM. The CDR3 sequence is 14 residues long. CDR3 in amino acids: CASSLRVDTGELFF. In DNA, the CDR3 is TGTGCCAGCAGTCTTCGGGTAGACACCGGGGAGCTGTTTTTT.

Ten or more counts support this clonotype. V gene TRBV10-3 combines with J gene TRBJ1-1; 12 nucleotides align to TRBD1. This CDR3 spans 13 amino acids. V shed 10 bases, J shed 7 bases, and the junction held 7 bases outside the gene matches. Germline assignment: CDR1 ENHRY and CDR2 SYGVKD. In DNA form, the CDR3 reads TGTGCCACCAGGGGACAGGGGGCGTTTGAAGCTTTCTTT. Its protein is CATRGQGAFEAFF.

The sample holds many counts of this clonotype. The chain joins TRBV12-3 or TRBV12-4 to TRBJ2-3, with 7 bases identical to TRBD2. The CDR3 is 14 amino acids. V shed 6 bases, J shed 6 bases, and the junction held 9 bases outside the gene matches. The DNA of the CDR3 is TGTGCCAGCAGCCCCTCCGGGACTAAGGATACGCAGTATTTT. Translated: CASSPSGTKDTQYF.

The chain links TRBV21-1 to TRBJ2-7; TRBD1 reflects the table's D call only, with no check against the DNA. TRBV21-1 is a recognized pseudogene. This CDR3 has 17 amino acids. The CDR3 DNA is TGTGCCAGCAGCAAATGGGCGAACAGGGGACGCTCCTACGAGCAGTACGTC. Translated, it gives CASSKWANRGRSYEQYV.

Many counts were recorded for this clonotype. This chain connects TRBV10-3 to TRBJ2-7, with D tentatively TRBD2 (5 bases). V lost 3 bases, J lost 1 base, and 10 bases lay in between. This CDR3 comprises 14 residues. The V gene's germline CDR1 is ENHRY and CDR2 SYGVKD. CDR3 coding DNA: TGTGCCATCAGTGAAGGAAAGCGGTCCTACGAGCAGTACGTC. Translation: CAISEGKRSYEQYV.

This chain connects TRBV6-5 to TRBJ1-1; D may be TRBD1 (5 bases). The germline V gene encodes CDR1 MNHEY and CDR2 SVGAGI. V lost 2 bases and J lost 6, with 16 bases in between. CDR3 length: 15 amino acids. In DNA, the CDR3 is TGTGCCAGCAGTTACGGTTCGCAGGGCCACGCTGAAGCTTTCTTT. Translation gives CASSYGSQGHAEAFF.

This clonotype was recorded at least ten times. V gene TRBV6-1 combines with J gene TRBJ1-4, with 8 positions matching TRBD1. This CDR3 comprises 15 residues. V shed 6 bases, J shed 5 bases, and the junction held 8 bases outside the gene matches. CDR1 MNHNS and CDR2 SASEGT come from the germline V gene. CDR3 DNA: TGTGCCAGCAGGCCAACGGGACAGGCAAATGAAAAACTGTTTTTT. This sequence encodes CASRPTGQANEKLFF.

The table lists this clonotype with many counts. The chain is built from TRBV5-1 and TRBJ2-7; TRBD1 matches 11 bases. The length of the CDR3 is 15 residues. Germline V CDR1 and CDR2: SGHRS, YFSETQ. The ends lost 2 bases at V and 1 base at J; junction bases unmatched: 2. CDR3 nucleotides: TGCGCCAGCAGCTTCGGACAGGGGGCGTCCTACGAGCAGTACTTC. Amino acid sequence: CASSFGQGASYEQYF.

This clonotype appeared many times. The chain combines TRBV27 with TRBJ2-7, with D uncertain. This CDR3 is 16 amino acids long. Per the germline V gene, CDR1 is MNHEY and CDR2 is SMNVEV (reference sequence). Between the trimmed V and J ends, which lost 0 bases and 2 bases, there was a span of 14 bases. The CDR3 nucleotides read TGTGCCAGCAGTTTATCTCCACCCGATGGCACCTACGAGCAGTACTTC. Its protein product is CASSLSPPDGTYEQYF.

This clonotype was recorded many times. The chain carries TRBV15 and TRBJ2-4, with 7 bases identical to TRBD1. The trim removed 3 bases at V and 7 bases at J, leaving 12 bases unmatched. The CDR3 spans 16 residues. Germline V lookup: CDR1 LNHNV, CDR2 YYDKDF (reference sequence). The CDR3 protein is CATSSLINRGRNIQYF. CDR3 nucleotide sequence: TGTGCCACCAGCAGCCTAATCAACAGGGGTAGGAACATTCAGTACTTC.

This clonotype came up many times. The chain is built from TRBV4-3 and TRBJ2-2; D remains unclear. Trimming left V 0 bases short and J 5 bases short, with 10 bases between. The CDR3 extends over 15 amino acids. Looked up from germline, CDR1 is LGHNA and CDR2 is YSLEER. CDR3 protein: CASSQDRASTGELFF. The CDR3 nucleotides are TGCGCCAGCAGCCAAGATAGGGCTTCGACCGGGGAGCTGTTTTTT.

This clonotype was seen repeatedly, ten times or more. The chain is built from TRBV27 and TRBJ2-1, with TRBD2 identical over 12 bases. Trimming removed 2 bases from V and 6 bases from J; junction bases left unmatched: 5. CDR1 and CDR2 from the germline V gene are MNHEY and SMNVEV (reference sequence). The CDR3 spans 16 residues. CDR3 loop: CASSLHSSGRANEQFF. The CDR3 DNA reads TGTGCCAGCAGTTTACACTCTAGCGGGAGGGCCAATGAGCAGTTCTTC.

Worth noting for this clonotype: This may be a read error: a much more frequent sequence differs by one nucleotide. CDR3: CASSLAGADDKETQYF. Here the CDR3 DNA reads TGTGCCAGCAGCCTGGCCGGGGCCGACGACAAAGAGACCCAGTACTTC. The chain joins TRBV5-5 to TRBJ2-5; the D call may be TRBD1 or TRBD2 (5 bases each). V was trimmed by 4 bases and J by 3 bases, leaving 19 bases between them. This CDR3 region has 16 residues. Germline V CDR1 and CDR2: SGHKS, YYEKEE (reference sequence).

This clonotype was seen a handful of times. This chain links TRBV6-5 with TRBJ2-1; 12 bases map to TRBD2. The CDR3 is 15 amino acids. After removal of 4 bases from V and 6 bases from J, the junction contained 4 bases not matched to a gene. CDR1 and CDR2 from the germline V gene are MNHEY and SVGAGI. This CDR3 is CASSLLAGGTNEQFF. The CDR3 DNA reads as TGTGCCAGCAGTTTACTAGCGGGAGGAACCAATGAGCAGTTCTTC.

This clonotype has only a few counts. The rearrangement links TRBV2 to TRBJ1-1, with unresolved D. Per the germline V gene, CDR1 is SNHLY and CDR2 is FYNNEI. The CDR3 spans 12 residues. V lost 4 bases and J 8 bases, leaving 11 bases between the germline ends. The CDR3 sequence: CASSGMATEAFF. CDR3 nucleotides: TGTGCCAGCAGTGGTATGGCAACCGAAGCTTTCTTT. The variable domain in full, with the rest retrieved from reference TRBV2 and TRBJ1-1, is EPEVTQTPSHQVTQMGQEVILRCVPISNHLYFYWYRQILGQKVEFLVSFYNNEISEKSEIFDDQFSVERPDGSNFTLKIRSTKLEDSAMYFCASSGMATEAFFGQGTRLTVV.

This clonotype has ten or more counts. This chain links TRBV7-2 with TRBJ2-7; 7 bases are a match to TRBD2. Trimming removed 0 bases from V and 2 bases from J; junction bases left unmatched: 7. Germline-derived CDR1 and CDR2 are SGHTA and FQGNSA. The CDR3 has 16 amino acids. CDR3 nucleotides: TGTGCCAGCAGCTTAGCTGGGGCTAGCGGTACCTACGAGCAGTACTTC. This encodes CASSLAGASGTYEQYF.

This clonotype was counted many times. CDR3 loop: CASSFIVRARNTEAFF. The CDR3 DNA is TGTGCCAGCAGCTTTATCGTGCGGGCGCGGAACACTGAAGCTTTCTTT. V is TRBV7-9 and J is TRBJ1-1; no firm D call. The CDR3 runs 16 residues. V was clipped by 3 bases and J by 1 base, with 15 bases between them. Germline CDR1 reads SEHNR; CDR2 reads FQNEAQ (reference sequence).